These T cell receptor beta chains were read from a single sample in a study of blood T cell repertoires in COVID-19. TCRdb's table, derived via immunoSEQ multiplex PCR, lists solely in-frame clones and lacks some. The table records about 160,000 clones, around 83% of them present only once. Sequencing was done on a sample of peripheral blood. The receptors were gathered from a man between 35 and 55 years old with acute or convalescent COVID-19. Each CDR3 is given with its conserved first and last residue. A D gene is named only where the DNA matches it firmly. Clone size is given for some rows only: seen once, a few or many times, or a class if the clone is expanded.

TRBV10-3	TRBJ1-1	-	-	TGTGCCATCAGTTATTCTTCAGGGGATGGGGTGGTTAAGGCTTTCTTT	CAISYSSGDGVVKAFF
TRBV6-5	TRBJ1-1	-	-	TGTGCCACGGTAGCGGGGGGAAACACTGAAGCTTTCTTT	CATVAGGNTEAFF
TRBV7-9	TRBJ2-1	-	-	TGTGCCAGCAGCCAGACAGGCGTCTCCTACAATGAGCAGTTCTTC	CASSQTGVSYNEQFF
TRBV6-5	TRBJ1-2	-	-	TGTGCCAGCAGTCAGGGTATGGAGGGCTACACCTTC	CASSQGMEGYTF
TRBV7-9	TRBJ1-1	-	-	TGTGCCAGCAGCTTAGCGCAGAGGTTGAACACTGAAGCTTTCTTT	CASSLAQRLNTEAFF
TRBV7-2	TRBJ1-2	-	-	TGTGCCAGCAGCTTCTTACAGGGATTAGATGGCTACACCTTC	CASSFLQGLDGYTF
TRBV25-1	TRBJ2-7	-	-	TGTGCCACTAGGAGGGGCTCTCTCTACGAGCAGTACTTC	CATRRGSLYEQYF
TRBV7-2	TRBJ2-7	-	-	TGTGCCAGCAGCGTAACAGGTTACGAGCAGTACTTC	CASSVTGYEQYF
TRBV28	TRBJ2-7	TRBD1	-	TGTGCCAGCAGTCTGGACAGGGGCGAGCAGTACTTC	CASSLDRGEQYF
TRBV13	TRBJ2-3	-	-	TGTGCCAGCAGCTCTACACAGGGATATTCAACAGATACGCAGTATTTT	CASSSTQGYSTDTQYF
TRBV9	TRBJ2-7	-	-	TGTGCCAGCAGCTTAGGGGGGGGAACCTACGAGCAGTACTTC	CASSLGGGTYEQYF
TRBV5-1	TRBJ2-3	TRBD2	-	TGCGCCAGCAGCACGGGACTAGCGGGGGTTAGCACAGATACGCAGTATTTT	CASSTGLAGVSTDTQYF
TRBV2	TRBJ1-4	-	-	TGTGCCAGCAGACGGGACATAGCAGGTGAAAAACTGTTTTTT	CASRRDIAGEKLFF
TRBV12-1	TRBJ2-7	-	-	TGTGCCAGCAGCTTGAAGGACTGGGTCGAGCAGTACTTC	CASSLKDWVEQYF
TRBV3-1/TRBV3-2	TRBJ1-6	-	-	TGTGCCAGCAGCCCAGTTTCACGACAGAGATATTCACCCCTCCACTTT	CASSPVSRQRYSPLHF
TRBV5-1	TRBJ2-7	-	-	TGCGCCAGCAGCGCCGACTCCGGGGGTCTTGGGCAGTACTTC	CASSADSGGLGQYF
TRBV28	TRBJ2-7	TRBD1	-	TGTGCCAGCAGTTTATTCGTCCGGGGGACAGGGGAACGCGAGCAGTACTTC	CASSLFVRGTGEREQYF
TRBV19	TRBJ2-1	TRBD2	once	TGTGCCAGTAGTTTGCCTAGCGGGAATGTCAATGAGCAGTTCTTC	CASSLPSGNVNEQFF
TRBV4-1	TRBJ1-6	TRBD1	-	TGCGCCAGCAGCCACGGCGACAGGGAATATTCACCCCTCCACTTT	CASSHGDREYSPLHF
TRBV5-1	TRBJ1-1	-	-	TGCGCCAGCAGCCCTTATCCAGGGGCGACTGAAGCTTTCTTT	CASSPYPGATEAFF
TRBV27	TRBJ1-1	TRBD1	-	TGTGCCAGCAGTTCGACAGGGCTACTTGAAGCTTTCTTT	CASSSTGLLEAFF
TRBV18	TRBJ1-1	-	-	TGTGCCAGCTCCCTAGAACAGGGAACGTCGAACACTGAAGCTTTCTTT	CASSLEQGTSNTEAFF
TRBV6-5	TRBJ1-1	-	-	TGTGCCAGCAGTTACGGGGGGGCGGACGCTTTCTTT	CASSYGGADAFF
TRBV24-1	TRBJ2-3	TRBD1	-	TGTGCCACCAGTGATTCTCAGACAGGGTCGATAGATACGCAGTATTTT	CATSDSQTGSIDTQYF
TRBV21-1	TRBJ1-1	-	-	TGTGCCAGCAGCAAAGTAGAGGGTAGGAACACTGAAGCTTTCTTT	CASSKVEGRNTEAFF
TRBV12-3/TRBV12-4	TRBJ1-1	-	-	TGTGCCAGCAGTTTAGCGACAGTTCTTGAAGCTTTCTTT	CASSLATVLEAFF
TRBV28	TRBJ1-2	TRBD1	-	TGTGCCAGCAGGGGACAGGGGGGTAACTATGGCTACACCTTC	CASRGQGGNYGYTF
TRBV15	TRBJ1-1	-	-	TGTGCCACCAGCAGGATACTTTCAGGGCGGGGGAACACTGAAGCTTTCTTT	CATSRILSGRGNTEAFF
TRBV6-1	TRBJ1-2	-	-	TGTGCCAGTCAAGAGGATGGCTACACCTTC	CASQEDGYTF
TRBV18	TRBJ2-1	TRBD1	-	TGTGCCAGCTCACCGGGGGCAGGGGGCGGCGATGAGCAGTTCTTC	CASSPGAGGGDEQFF
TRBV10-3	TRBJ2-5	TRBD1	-	TGTGCCATCACCCGGGACAGGGTCGAGACCCAGTACTTC	CAITRDRVETQYF
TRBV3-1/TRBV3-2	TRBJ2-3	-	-	TGTGCCAGCAGCGCCCGGCGGAGCACAGATACGCAGTATTTT	CASSARRSTDTQYF
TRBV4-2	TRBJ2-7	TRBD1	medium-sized	TGTGCCAGCAGCCAAGATCTTGGGGACAGCTCCTACGAGCAGTACTTC	CASSQDLGDSSYEQYF
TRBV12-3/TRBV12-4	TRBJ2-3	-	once	TGTGCCAGCACCCCTGGTCTGCGGACGCAGTATTTT	CASTPGLRTQYF
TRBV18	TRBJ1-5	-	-	TGTGCCAGCTCACCACAGGACAGCCCCAATCAGCCCCAGCATTTT	CASSPQDSPNQPQHF
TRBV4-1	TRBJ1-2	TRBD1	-	TGCGCCAGCAGCCAAGGACAGGGGGCGGGCTATGGCTACACCTTC	CASSQGQGAGYGYTF
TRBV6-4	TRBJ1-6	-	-	TGTGCCAGCAGCGAGTTTACGGGAGGCAATTCACCCCTCCACTTT	CASSEFTGGNSPLHF
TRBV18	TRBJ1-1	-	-	TGTGCCAGCTCACTCTTTGGACAGACGAACACTGAAGCTTTCTTT	CASSLFGQTNTEAFF
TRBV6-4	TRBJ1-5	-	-	TGTGCCAGACCTACTTATCTCGACAGATGGGAGGGCAATCAGCCCCAGCATTTT	CARPTYLDRWEGNQPQHF
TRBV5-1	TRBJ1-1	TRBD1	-	TGCGCCAGCAGCTCTCGGACAGGGTTGGAAGCTTTCTTT	CASSSRTGLEAFF
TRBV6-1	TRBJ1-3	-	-	TGTGCCAGCAGTGAACTGGGTTCAGGCTCTGGAAACACCATATATTTT	CASSELGSGSGNTIYF
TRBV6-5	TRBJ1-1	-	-	TGTGCCAGCAGTATCCAGGTGCGGAACACTGAAGCTTTCTTT	CASSIQVRNTEAFF
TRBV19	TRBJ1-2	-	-	TGTGCCAGCGTCGCCCCAGGGGCGGGGGGAAATGGCTACACCTTC	CASVAPGAGGNGYTF
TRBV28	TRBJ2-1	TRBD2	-	TGTGCCAGCAGTTCGTCTAGCGGGGGCTCCTACAATGAGCAGTTCTTC	CASSSSSGGSYNEQFF
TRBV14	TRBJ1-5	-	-	TGTGCCAGCAGCCAAGAAGGAGGGAAAGGTGAGTCTTATAGCAATCAGCCCCAGCATTTT	CASSQEGGKGESYSNQPQHF
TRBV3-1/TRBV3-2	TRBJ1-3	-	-	TGTGCCAGCAGCCAAGACAACTCTGGAAACACCATATATTTT	CASSQDNSGNTIYF
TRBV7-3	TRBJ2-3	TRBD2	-	TGTGCCAGCAGCTCCAACGGACTAGCGGGCACAGATACGCAGTATTTT	CASSSNGLAGTDTQYF
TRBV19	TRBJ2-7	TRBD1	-	TGTGCCAGTAGAGCAGGGACAGGGGCCTACGAGCAGTACTTC	CASRAGTGAYEQYF
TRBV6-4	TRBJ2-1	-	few	TGTGCCAGCAGCGACGGGGACAACAATGAGCAGTTCTTC	CASSDGDNNEQFF
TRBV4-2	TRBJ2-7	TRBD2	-	TGTGCCAGTAGACCGGGGGGCTCCTACGAGCAGTACTTC	CASRPGGSYEQYF
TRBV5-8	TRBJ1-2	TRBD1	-	TGTGCCAGCAGCTTCCCACAGGGGGCCTATGGCTACACCTTC	CASSFPQGAYGYTF
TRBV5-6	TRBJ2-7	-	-	TGTGCCAGCAGCTTGGCCGGCAGGGCTTGGGAGCAGTACTTC	CASSLAGRAWEQYF
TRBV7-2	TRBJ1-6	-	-	TGTGCCAGCAGCCCGACGACAGGAAGGTATAATTCACCCCTCCACTTT	CASSPTTGRYNSPLHF
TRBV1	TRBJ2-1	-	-	TGCACCAGCAGGGGGCCCCGGCAGTACAATGAGCAGTTCTTC	CTSRGPRQYNEQFF
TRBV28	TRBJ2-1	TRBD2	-	TGTGCCAGCAGTCCATCCCCGGGACTAGCCTGGGATGAGCAGTTCTTC	CASSPSPGLAWDEQFF
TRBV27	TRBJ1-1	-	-	TGTGCCAGCGGAACTGTGGGGGGCACTGAAGCTTTCTTT	CASGTVGGTEAFF
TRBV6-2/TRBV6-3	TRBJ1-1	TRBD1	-	TGTGCCAGCAGTGGTCAGGGGGACACTGAAGCTTTCTTT	CASSGQGDTEAFF
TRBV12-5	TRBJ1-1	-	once	TGTGCTAGTGGTTCCATGACAGGATCGAACACTGAAGCTTTCTTT	CASGSMTGSNTEAFF